Described below is a single T cell receptor (beta chain) sequence and its context. Its cognate antigen is unknown. TCRdb re-called the 5' RACE reads through MiXCR, storing one row per CDR3 protein. The data show fewer than 400,000 distinct CDR3 sequences, with 10% to 15% seen just once and over 20% held by the top ten. These data originate in a study of T-cell memory formation after mild COVID-19. As for the study in general: The TCR clusters were mostly specific to one donor. Whole-study results and caveats: Confirmation of SARS-CoV-2 specificity was lacking for second-wave clones peaking day 37. Clones contracting across day 15 to 85 had a balanced CD4/CD8 profile; later expanding clones leaned CD4+.

The CDR3 extends over 13 amino acids. The germline CDR1 and CDR2 sequences are SQVTM and ANQGSEA. The V end lost 4 bases, the J end lost 0 bases, and 7 bases lay between the germline ends. The sequenced sample consisted of PBMCs or a T cell subset sorted from them (not recorded which). The chain couples TRBV29-1 to TRBJ2-1, with a weak D call TRBD1 (6 bases). The sequence derives from a man aged 18 to 29 who had mild COVID-19 (a few samples of this study predate the infection). Cell type and time point are not known. CDR3 residues: CSVGQDSYNEQFF. The CDR3 DNA reads TGCAGCGTTGGACAGGACTCCTACAATGAGCAGTTCTTC.